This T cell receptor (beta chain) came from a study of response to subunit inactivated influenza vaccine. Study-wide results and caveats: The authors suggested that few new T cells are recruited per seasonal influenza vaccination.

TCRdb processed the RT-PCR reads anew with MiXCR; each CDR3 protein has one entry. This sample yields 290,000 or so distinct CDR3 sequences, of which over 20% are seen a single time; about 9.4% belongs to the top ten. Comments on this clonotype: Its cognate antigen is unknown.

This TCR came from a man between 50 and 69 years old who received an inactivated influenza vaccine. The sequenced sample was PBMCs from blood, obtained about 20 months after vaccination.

The CDR3: CASSPRSSGSSSYNEQFF. The CDR3, as DNA: TGTGCCAGCTCACCAAGGAGTAGCGGGTCCAGCTCCTACAATGAGCAGTTCTTC. The chain employs TRBV18 and TRBJ2-1, with TRBD2 matching over 7 bases. V shed 2 bases and J 0 bases; nucleotides not matched to a gene: 10. From germline, CDR1 is KGHSH and CDR2 LQKENI. This CDR3 is 18 amino acids long.